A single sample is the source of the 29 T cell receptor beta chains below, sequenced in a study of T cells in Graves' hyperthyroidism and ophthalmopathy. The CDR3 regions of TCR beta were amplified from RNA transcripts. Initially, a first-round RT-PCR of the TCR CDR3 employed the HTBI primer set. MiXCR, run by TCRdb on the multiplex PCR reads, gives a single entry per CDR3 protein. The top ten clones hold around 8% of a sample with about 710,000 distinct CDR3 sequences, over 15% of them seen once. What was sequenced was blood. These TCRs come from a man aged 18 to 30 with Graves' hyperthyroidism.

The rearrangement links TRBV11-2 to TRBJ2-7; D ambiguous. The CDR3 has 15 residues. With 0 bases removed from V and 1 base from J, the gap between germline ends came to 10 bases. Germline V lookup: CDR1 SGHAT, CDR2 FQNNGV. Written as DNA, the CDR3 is TGTGCCAGCAGCTTAGAGGTGGCCGCTTCCTACGAGCAGTACTTC. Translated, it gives CASSLEVAASYEQYF. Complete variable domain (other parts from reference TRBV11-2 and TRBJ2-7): EAGVAQSPRYKIIEKRQSVAFWCNPISGHATLYWYQQILGQGPKLLIQFQNNGVVDDSQLPKDRFSAERLKGVDSTLKIQPAKLEDSAVYLCASSLEVAASYEQYFGPGTRLTVT.

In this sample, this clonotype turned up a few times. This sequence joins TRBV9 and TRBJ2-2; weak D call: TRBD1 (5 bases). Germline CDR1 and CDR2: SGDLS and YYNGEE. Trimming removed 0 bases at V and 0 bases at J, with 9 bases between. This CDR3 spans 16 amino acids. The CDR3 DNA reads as TGTGCCAGCAGCGTAGCCGGACATACGAACACCGGGGAGCTGTTTTTT. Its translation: CASSVAGHTNTGELFF.

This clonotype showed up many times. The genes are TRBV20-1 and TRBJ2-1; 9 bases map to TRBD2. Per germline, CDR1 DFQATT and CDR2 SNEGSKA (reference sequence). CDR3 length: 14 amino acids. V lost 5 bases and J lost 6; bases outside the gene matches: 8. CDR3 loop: CSASRAGGVNEQFF. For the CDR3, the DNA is TGCAGTGCTTCCCGGGCGGGAGGGGTCAATGAGCAGTTCTTC.

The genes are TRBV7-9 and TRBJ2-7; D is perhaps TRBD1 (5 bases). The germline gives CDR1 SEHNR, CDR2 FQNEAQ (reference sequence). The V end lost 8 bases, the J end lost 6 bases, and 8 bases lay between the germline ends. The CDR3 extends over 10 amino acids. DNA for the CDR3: TGTGCCAGCGAAGGGGTCGAGCAGTACTTC. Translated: CASEGVEQYF.

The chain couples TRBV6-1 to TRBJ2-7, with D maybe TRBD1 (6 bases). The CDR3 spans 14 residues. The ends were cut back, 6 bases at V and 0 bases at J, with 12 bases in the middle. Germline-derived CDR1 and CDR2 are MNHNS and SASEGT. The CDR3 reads CASSRDRTSYEQYF. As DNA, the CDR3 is TGTGCCAGCAGCCGAGACAGGACCTCCTACGAGCAGTACTTC.

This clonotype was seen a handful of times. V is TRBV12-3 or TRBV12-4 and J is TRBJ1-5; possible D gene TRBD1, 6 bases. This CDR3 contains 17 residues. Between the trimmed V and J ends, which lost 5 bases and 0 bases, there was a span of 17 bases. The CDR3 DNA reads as TGTGCCAGCAGTCCTCCCCCAGGGGACCTTAGCAATCAGCCCCAGCATTTT. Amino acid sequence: CASSPPPGDLSNQPQHF.

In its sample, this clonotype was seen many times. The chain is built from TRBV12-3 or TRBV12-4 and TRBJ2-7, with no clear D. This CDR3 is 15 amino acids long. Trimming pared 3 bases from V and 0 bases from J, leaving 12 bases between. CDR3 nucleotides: TGTGCCAGCAGTTTTGGCTTTTCGTCCTCCTACGAGCAGTACTTC. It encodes CASSFGFSSSYEQYF.

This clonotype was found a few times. The CDR3 nucleotides read TGTGCCACCAGTGTCGGGGCGGTACAAGAGACCCAGTACTTC. This codes for CATSVGAVQETQYF. The chain couples TRBV24-1 to TRBJ2-5, with D perhaps assigned TRBD1 or TRBD2 (5 bases each). CDR3 size: 14 residues. Per germline, CDR1 KGHDR and CDR2 SFDVKD. V was cut by 5 bases and J by 2 bases, with 11 bases left in between.

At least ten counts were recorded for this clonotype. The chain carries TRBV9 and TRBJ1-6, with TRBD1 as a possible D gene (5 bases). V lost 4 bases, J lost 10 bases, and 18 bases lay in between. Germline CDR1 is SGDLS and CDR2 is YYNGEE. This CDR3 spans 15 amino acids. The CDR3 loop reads CASSSQGREQSPLHF. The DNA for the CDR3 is TGTGCCAGCAGCTCTCAGGGCAGGGAGCAGTCACCCCTCCACTTT.

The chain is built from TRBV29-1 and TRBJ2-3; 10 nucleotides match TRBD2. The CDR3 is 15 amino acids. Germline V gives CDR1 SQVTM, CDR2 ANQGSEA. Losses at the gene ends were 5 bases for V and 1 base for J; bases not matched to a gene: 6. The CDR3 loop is CSVTRTSGRTDTQYF. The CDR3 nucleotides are TGCAGCGTTACCCGGACTAGCGGTCGCACAGATACGCAGTATTTT.

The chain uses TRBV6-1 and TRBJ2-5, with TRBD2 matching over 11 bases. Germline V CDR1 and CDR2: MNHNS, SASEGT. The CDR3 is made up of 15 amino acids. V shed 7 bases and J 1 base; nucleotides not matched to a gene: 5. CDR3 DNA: TGTGCCAGCACCCTAGCGGGAGGACCCCAAGAGACCCAGTACTTC. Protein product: CASTLAGGPQETQYF.

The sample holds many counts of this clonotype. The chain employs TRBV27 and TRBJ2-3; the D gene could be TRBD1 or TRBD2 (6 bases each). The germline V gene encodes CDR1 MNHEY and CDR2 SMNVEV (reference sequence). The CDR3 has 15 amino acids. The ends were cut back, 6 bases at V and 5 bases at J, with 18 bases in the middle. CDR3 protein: CASSVSRGAGDTQYF. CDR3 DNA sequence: TGTGCCAGCAGCGTCAGTAGGGGGGCCGGAGATACGCAGTATTTT.

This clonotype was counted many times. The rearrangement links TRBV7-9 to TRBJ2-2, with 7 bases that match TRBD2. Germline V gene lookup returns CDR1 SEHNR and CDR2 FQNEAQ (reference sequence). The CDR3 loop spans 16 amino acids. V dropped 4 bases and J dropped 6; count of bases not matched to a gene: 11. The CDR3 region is CASSSGHERGAGELFF. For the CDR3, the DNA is TGTGCCAGCAGCTCCGGCCATGAGCGGGGAGCCGGGGAGCTGTTTTTT.

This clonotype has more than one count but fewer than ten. CDR3 sequence: CASSQSPGNIQYF. In DNA form, the CDR3 reads TGCGCCAGCAGCCAAAGTCCGGGGAACATTCAGTACTTC. V usage is TRBV4-1 and J usage is TRBJ2-4, with a weak D call TRBD2 (5 bases). The germline CDR1 and CDR2 sequences are MGHRA and YSYEKL. The length of the CDR3 is 13 residues. V dropped 2 bases and J dropped 7 bases, with 9 bases sitting between them.

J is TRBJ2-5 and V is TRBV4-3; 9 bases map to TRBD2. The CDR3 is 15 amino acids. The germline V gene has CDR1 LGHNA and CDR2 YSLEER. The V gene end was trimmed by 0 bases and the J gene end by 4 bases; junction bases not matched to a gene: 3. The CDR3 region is CASSQDRTSVETQYF. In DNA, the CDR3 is TGCGCCAGCAGCCAAGATAGGACTAGCGTAGAGACCCAGTACTTC.

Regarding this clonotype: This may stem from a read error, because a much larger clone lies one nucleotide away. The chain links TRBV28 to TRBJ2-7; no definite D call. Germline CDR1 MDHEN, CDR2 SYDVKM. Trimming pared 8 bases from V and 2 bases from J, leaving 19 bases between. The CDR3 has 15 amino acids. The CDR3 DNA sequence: TGTGCCAGCGGTCCCCCCGACACGGAAACCTACGAGCAGTACTTC. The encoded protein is CASGPPDTETYEQYF. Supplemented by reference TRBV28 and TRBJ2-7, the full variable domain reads DVKVTQSSRYLVKRTGEKVFLECVQDMDHENMFWYRQDPGLGLRLIYFSYDVKMKEKGDIPEGYSVSREKKERFSLILESASTNQTSMYLCASGPPDTETYEQYFGPGTRLTVT.

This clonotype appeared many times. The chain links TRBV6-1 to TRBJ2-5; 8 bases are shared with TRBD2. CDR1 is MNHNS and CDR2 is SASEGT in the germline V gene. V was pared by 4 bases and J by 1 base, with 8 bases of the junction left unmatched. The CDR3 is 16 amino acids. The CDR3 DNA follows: TGTGCCAGCAGTGCCTCCATAGCGGGATTCCAAGAGACCCAGTACTTC. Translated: CASSASIAGFQETQYF.

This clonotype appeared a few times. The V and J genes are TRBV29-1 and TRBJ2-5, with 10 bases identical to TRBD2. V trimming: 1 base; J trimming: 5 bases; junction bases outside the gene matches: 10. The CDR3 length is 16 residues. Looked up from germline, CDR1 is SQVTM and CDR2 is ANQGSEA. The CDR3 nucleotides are TGCAGCGTTGAAGGGACTAGCGGAGGGGGAGTGGAGACCCAGTACTTC. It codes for CSVEGTSGGGVETQYF.

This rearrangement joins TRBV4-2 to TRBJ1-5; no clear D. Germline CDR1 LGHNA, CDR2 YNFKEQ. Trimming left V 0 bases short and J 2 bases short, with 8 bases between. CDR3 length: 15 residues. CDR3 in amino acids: CASSQDGFGNQPQHF. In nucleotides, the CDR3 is TGTGCCAGCAGCCAAGACGGGTTCGGCAATCAGCCCCAGCATTTT.

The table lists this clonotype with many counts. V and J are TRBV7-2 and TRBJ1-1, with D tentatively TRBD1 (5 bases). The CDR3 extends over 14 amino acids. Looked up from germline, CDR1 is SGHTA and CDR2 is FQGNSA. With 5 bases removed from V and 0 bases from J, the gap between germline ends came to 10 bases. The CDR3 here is CASSGGAMNTEAFF. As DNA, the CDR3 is TGTGCCAGCAGCGGCGGGGCCATGAACACTGAAGCTTTCTTT.

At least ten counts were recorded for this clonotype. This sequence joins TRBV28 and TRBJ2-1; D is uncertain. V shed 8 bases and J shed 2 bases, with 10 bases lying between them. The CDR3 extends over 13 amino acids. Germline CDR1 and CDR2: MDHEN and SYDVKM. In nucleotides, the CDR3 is TGTGCCAGCGGAGCTGCCCCCTACAATGAGCAGTTCTTC. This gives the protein CASGAAPYNEQFF.

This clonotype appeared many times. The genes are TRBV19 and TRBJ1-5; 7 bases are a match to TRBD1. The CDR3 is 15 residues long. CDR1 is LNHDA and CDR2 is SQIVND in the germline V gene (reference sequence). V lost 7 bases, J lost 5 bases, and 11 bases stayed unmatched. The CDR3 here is CASTGRQGLYQPQHF. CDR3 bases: TGTGCCAGTACCGGACGACAGGGACTTTATCAGCCCCAGCATTTT.

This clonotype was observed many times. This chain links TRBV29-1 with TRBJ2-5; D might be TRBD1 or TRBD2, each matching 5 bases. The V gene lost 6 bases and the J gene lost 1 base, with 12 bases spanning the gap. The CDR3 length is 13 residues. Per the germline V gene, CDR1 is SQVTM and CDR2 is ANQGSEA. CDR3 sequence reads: CSVYRDPQETQYF. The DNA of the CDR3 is TGCAGCGTCTACCGGGACCCCCAAGAGACCCAGTACTTC.

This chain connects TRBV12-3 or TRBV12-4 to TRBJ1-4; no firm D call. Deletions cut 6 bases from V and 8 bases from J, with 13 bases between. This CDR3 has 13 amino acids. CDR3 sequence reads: CASRDSGLEKLFF. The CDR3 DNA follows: TGTGCCAGCAGGGACTCCGGACTCGAAAAACTGTTTTTT.

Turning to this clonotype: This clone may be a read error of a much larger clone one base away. CDR3 region: CACNPGTSNEQFF. CDR3 DNA sequence: TGTGCCTGCAACCCGGGAACCAGCAATGAGCAGTTCTTC. This sequence joins TRBV30 and TRBJ2-1, with a weak D call TRBD2 (5 bases). This CDR3 has 13 amino acids. V was clipped by 6 bases and J by 6 bases, with 15 bases between them. The V gene's germline CDR1 is GTSNPN and CDR2 SVGIG (reference sequence).

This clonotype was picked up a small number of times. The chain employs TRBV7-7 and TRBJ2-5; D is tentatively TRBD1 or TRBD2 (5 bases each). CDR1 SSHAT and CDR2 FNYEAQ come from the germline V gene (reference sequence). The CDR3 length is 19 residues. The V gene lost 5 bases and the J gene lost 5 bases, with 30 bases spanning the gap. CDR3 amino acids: CASSPGILRPYTPGETQYF. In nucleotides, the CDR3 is TGTGCCAGCAGCCCCGGGATCCTGCGGCCGTACACTCCAGGGGAGACCCAGTACTTC.

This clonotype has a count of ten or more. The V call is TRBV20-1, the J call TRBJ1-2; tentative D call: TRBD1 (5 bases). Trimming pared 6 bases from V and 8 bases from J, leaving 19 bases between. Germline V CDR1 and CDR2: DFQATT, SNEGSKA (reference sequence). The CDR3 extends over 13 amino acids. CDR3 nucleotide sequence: TGCAGTGCCACCGGGGGGAGCCTGAGGGGCTACACCTTC. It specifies CSATGGSLRGYTF.

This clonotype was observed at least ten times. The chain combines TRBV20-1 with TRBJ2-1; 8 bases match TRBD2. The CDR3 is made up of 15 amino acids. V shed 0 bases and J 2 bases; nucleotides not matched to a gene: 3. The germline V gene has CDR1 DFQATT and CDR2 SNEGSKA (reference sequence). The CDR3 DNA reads TGCAGTGCTAGAGATGCGGGAGGTGCCTACAATGAGCAGTTCTTC. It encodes CSARDAGGAYNEQFF.

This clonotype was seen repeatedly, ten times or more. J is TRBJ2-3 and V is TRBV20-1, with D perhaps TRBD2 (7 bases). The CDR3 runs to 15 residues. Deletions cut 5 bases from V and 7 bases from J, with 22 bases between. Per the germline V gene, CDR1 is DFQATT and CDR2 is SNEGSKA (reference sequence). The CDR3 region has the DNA TGCAGTGCTCCCCGGGGGCTAGCGGAGTTCCATACGCAGTATTTT. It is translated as CSAPRGLAEFHTQYF.